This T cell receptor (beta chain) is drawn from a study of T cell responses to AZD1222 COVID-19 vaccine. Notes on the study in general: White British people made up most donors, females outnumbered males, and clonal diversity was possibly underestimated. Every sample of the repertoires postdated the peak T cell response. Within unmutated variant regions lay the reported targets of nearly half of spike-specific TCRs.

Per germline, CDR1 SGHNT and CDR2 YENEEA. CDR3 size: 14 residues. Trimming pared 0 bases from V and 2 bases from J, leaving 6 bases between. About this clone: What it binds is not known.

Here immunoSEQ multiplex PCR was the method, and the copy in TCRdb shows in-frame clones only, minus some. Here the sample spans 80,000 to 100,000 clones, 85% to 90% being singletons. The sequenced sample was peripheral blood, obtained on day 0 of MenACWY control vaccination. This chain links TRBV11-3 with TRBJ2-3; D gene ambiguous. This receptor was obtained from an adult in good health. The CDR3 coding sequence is TGTGCCAGCAGCTTAGACTGGAACACAGATACGCAGTATTTT. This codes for CASSLDWNTDTQYF.